These T cell receptor beta chains were read from a single sample in a study of Tregs in tolerant kidney transplant recipients. Sequencing used immunoSEQ multiplex PCR; TCRdb keeps in-frame clones, though not all of them. The sample carries 200,000 to 300,000 clones, roughly 80% recorded once. The sample consisted of CD4+ T cells from blood. The receptors come from a human donor in good health. CDR3s include the opening cysteine and the closing phenylalanine or tryptophan. The D gene is left open where the match is weak. Size is omitted from some rows. Given values are once, few, many or a class for expanded clones.

V gene: TRBV6-5; CDR3 length: 14; clone size: .; D gene: TRBD1; J gene: TRBJ1-2; CDR3 protein: CASSLDRVFDGYTF; CDR3 DNA: TGTGCCAGCAGTCTGGACAGGGTGTTTGATGGCTACACCTTC
V gene: TRBV7-2; CDR3 length: 12; clone size: .; D gene: .; J gene: TRBJ2-1; CDR3 protein: CASSFAGREQFF; CDR3 DNA: TGTGCCAGCAGCTTTGCGGGACGTGAGCAGTTCTTC
V gene: TRBV19; CDR3 length: 14; clone size: .; D gene: TRBD1; J gene: TRBJ1-2; CDR3 protein: CATVRTGAAEGYTF; CDR3 DNA: TGTGCCACGGTCCGGACAGGGGCAGCTGAGGGCTACACCTTC
V gene: TRBV12-2; CDR3 length: 15; clone size: few; D gene: .; J gene: TRBJ2-3; CDR3 protein: CASRSKGAGTDTQYF; CDR3 DNA: TGTGCAAGTCGCTCTAAGGGGGCCGGCACAGATACGCAGTATTTT
V gene: TRBV7-8; CDR3 length: 16; clone size: .; D gene: .; J gene: TRBJ1-3; CDR3 protein: CASSLGFSHSGNTIYF; CDR3 DNA: TGTGCCAGCAGCTTAGGTTTTAGCCACTCTGGAAACACCATATATTTT
V gene: TRBV5-8; CDR3 length: 13; clone size: once; D gene: .; J gene: TRBJ1-1; CDR3 protein: CASSLLEGTEAFF; CDR3 DNA: TGTGCCAGCAGCTTGCTTGAGGGCACTGAAGCTTTCTTT
V gene: TRBV7-3; CDR3 length: 19; clone size: once; D gene: TRBD2; J gene: TRBJ2-7; CDR3 protein: CASSSHPLGLADHQGEQYF; CDR3 DNA: TGTGCCAGCAGCTCCCACCCCCTGGGACTAGCGGACCATCAAGGGGAGCAGTACTTC
V gene: TRBV2; CDR3 length: 14; clone size: .; D gene: .; J gene: TRBJ2-3; CDR3 protein: CASSRGGQTDTQYF; CDR3 DNA: TGTGCCAGCAGTAGGGGGGGACAGACAGATACGCAGTATTTT
V gene: TRBV13; CDR3 length: 15; clone size: .; D gene: .; J gene: TRBJ2-5; CDR3 protein: CASSLSAGSRETQYF; CDR3 DNA: TGTGCCAGCAGCTTAAGCGCAGGGTCTCGGGAGACCCAGTACTTC
V gene: TRBV4-1; CDR3 length: 15; clone size: .; D gene: TRBD1; J gene: TRBJ1-5; CDR3 protein: CASSRRDRANQPQHF; CDR3 DNA: TGCGCCAGCAGTCGCCGGGACAGGGCTAATCAGCCCCAGCATTTT
V gene: TRBV7-8; CDR3 length: 15; clone size: .; D gene: TRBD1; J gene: TRBJ1-2; CDR3 protein: CASSPRTGENYGYTF; CDR3 DNA: TGTGCCAGCAGCCCGCGGACAGGGGAGAACTATGGCTACACCTTC
V gene: TRBV11-3; CDR3 length: 16; clone size: .; D gene: TRBD1; J gene: TRBJ1-1; CDR3 protein: CASSLGRGQENTEAFF; CDR3 DNA: TGTGCCAGCAGCTTAGGCAGGGGGCAGGAGAACACTGAAGCTTTCTTT
V gene: TRBV6-1; CDR3 length: 13; clone size: .; D gene: TRBD1; J gene: TRBJ2-3; CDR3 protein: CASDGQGADTQYF; CDR3 DNA: TGTGCCAGCGACGGACAGGGAGCAGATACGCAGTATTTT
V gene: TRBV11-2; CDR3 length: 14; clone size: .; D gene: .; J gene: TRBJ2-7; CDR3 protein: CASRRQGNSYEQYF; CDR3 DNA: TGTGCCAGCAGAAGGCAGGGGAATTCCTACGAGCAGTACTTC